The sequence of this T cell receptor (beta chain) was determined in a study of blood T cells in healthy people across ages. Study in general: About one barcoded beta molecule per two T cells was the capture yield of template switching.

A J-beta primer mix and a sample-barcoded 5' primer were used in a second PCR of about 6 to 12 cycles. TCRdb passed the 5' RACE reads through MiXCR, listing each CDR3 protein once. Among more than 1.4 million distinct CDR3 sequences listed, roughly 40% were seen once. Study findings and constraints: Older age coincided with a roughly linear decline in TCR beta diversity per million T cells.

Researchers collected about 10 milliliters of peripheral blood from every single donor. In this sample, this clonotype turned up once. Its antigen is not identified. The CDR3 spans 13 residues. J gave up 11 bases and V 5 bases, and 7 bases lay outside the gene matches. CDR1 is SNHLY and CDR2 is FYNNEI in the germline V gene. V and J are TRBV2 and TRBJ2-5; 11 bases line up with TRBD2. The sequence was collected from a woman between 18 and 29 years old in good health. Sequencing used blood. CDR3 DNA: TGTGCCAGCAGTCCTAGGACTAGCGGGCCGCAGTACTTC. Translation: CASSPRTSGPQYF.